The sequence of this TCR beta chain was determined in a study of brain metastases from non-small cell lung cancer (dated by TCRdb to about 2019). In terms of the full investigation: In non-small-cell lung cancer patients, the researchers characterized the immune microenvironment of brain metastases and primary tumors that had been resected as matched pairs.

Of note for this clone: Its recognized antigen is unknown. The junction does not match germline at one end; this may be a read error.

From a lookup of the germline V gene, CDR1 and CDR2 are SQVTM and ANQGSEA. From its cysteine to its phenylalanine, the CDR3 spans 16 amino acids. Left in the record is the CDR3 DNA by itself, 48 bases read in frame from the first base. Library preparation was by the immunoSEQ multiplex PCR assay. Sequencing of the T-cell receptor beta chain repertoire was carried out together with a 770-gene immune expression panel. TCRdb limited this immuneACCESS table to in-frame rearrangements with V and J called. A share of clones is missing; checked studies link under half to unresolved V genes, and the rest is unexplained. Within this sample are over 1,200 clones, with roughly 79% of them counted one time only. Jointly, the top ten make up approximately 9.6% of the sample. A cohort of more than 30 patients with surgically resected non-small-cell lung cancer, for whom both primary tumor and brain metastasis specimens were available, was included.

This TCR derives from a donor at least 40 years old with non-small cell lung cancer. In this chain, TRBV29-1 is recombined with TRBJ1-2, with 9 middle bases fitting TRBD1. The sequencing sample was made of tumor-adjacent normal tissue. The CDR3 here reads CNVEEQRTGAYYGYTF. The bases read TGCAACGTTGAAGAACAGAGGACAGGGGCGTACTATGGCTACACCTTC.